This T cell receptor beta chain was captured in a study of CD8 T cells in ankylosing spondylitis. Study-wide results and caveats: Clones linked to disease were reported to show significant enrichment in matched ankylosing spondylitis synovial fluid. What appeared characteristic of ankylosing spondylitis blood was a TCR beta motif of fewer than ten highly homologous variants.

TCRdb called the 5' RACE reads again in MiXCR, with one record for every CDR3 protein. The sample yields about 10,000 distinct CDR3 sequences, roughly 6% seen once. This clonotype showed up many times. As yet, its antigen is unknown. This sequence originates from a female donor with ankylosing spondylitis or in good health (not recorded which). The sequenced material came from blood, either unsorted or a sorted T cell fraction (not recorded which).

CDR3 sequence reads: CASSVGSSTVNEKLFF. The CDR3 coding sequence is TGTGCCAGCAGCGTAGGATCATCCACGGTTAATGAAAAACTGTTTTTT. J is TRBJ1-4 and V is TRBV9; D unclear. Germline loops: CDR1 SGDLS, CDR2 YYNGEE. CDR3 length: 16 residues. V lost 0 bases, J lost 4 bases, and 13 bases lay in between.